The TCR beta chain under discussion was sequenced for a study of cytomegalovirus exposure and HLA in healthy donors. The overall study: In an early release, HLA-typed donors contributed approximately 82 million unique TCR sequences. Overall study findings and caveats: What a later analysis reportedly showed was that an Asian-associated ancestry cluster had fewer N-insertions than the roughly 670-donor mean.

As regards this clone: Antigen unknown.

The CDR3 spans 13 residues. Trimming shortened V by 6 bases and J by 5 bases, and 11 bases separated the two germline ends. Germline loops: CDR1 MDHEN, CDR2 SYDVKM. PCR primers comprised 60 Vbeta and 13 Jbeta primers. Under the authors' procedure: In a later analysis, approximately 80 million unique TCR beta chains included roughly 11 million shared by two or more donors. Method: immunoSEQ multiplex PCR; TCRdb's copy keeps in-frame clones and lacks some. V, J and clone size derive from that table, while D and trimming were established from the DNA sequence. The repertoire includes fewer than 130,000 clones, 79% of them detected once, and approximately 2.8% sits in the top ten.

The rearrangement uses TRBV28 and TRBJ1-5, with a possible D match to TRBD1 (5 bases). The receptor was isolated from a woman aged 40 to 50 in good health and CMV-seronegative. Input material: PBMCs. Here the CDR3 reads CASRARQHQPQHF. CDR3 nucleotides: TGTGCCAGCAGAGCTCGACAGCATCAGCCCCAGCATTTT.